This T cell receptor beta chain was sequenced during a study of cytomegalovirus exposure and HLA in healthy donors. The PCR ran on 60 Vbeta and 13 Jbeta primers. This table comes from immunoSEQ multiplex PCR, and its TCRdb copy is limited to in-frame clones, with some not included. The sample records more than 80,000 clones, 55% to 75% being singletons. The V gene lost 5 bases and the J gene lost 4 bases, with 8 bases spanning the gap. The CDR3 runs to 13 residues. Germline V gene sequence: CDR1 SNHLY, CDR2 FYNNEI. This clonotype originated in a man in his forties or fifties in good health and CMV-seronegative. The chain carries TRBV2 and TRBJ2-2, with D perhaps TRBD1 (6 bases). The sample consisted of PBMCs. In DNA, the CDR3 is TGTGCCAGCAGTTGGACAGTCACCGGGGAGCTGTTTTTT. Protein sequence: CASSWTVTGELFF.